This entry lists 16 T cell receptor beta chains sequenced from one sample in a study of beta chain features in type 1 diabetes. Findings and limits, study-wide: In every one of the four CD4+ subsets, TCRB CDR3s were moderately but significantly shorter in Type 1 diabetes patients.

Their antigens remain unidentified. Every isolated RNA sample was fully reverse transcribed, so sequencing captured expressed TCRB transcripts. Some clones are missing from TCRdb's copy, which holds only in-frame ones; the method was immunoSEQ multiplex PCR. The table includes roughly 100,000 clones, about 26% detected once. The sample comprised central memory CD4+ T cells from blood. Receptor source: a woman under 30 with type 1 diabetes.

The chain employs TRBV6-5 and TRBJ2-3; D is ambiguous. V was trimmed by 5 bases and J by 5 bases, leaving 11 bases between them. Germline CDR1 reads MNHEY; CDR2 reads SVGAGI. The CDR3 sequence is 13 residues long. The CDR3 nucleotides read TGTGCCAGCAGTGTGAGCACTAAAGATACGCAGTATTTT. Amino acids: CASSVSTKDTQYF.

The chain is built from TRBV10-3 and TRBJ1-2; TRBD1 matches 9 bases. This CDR3 is 15 amino acids long. In germline, CDR1 is ENHRY, CDR2 SYGVKD. V lost 3 bases to trimming and J lost 7 bases; unmatched junction nucleotides: 9. The CDR3 spells CAISDPLRQGGGYTF. DNA for the CDR3: TGTGCCATCAGTGACCCACTTCGACAGGGGGGTGGCTACACCTTC.

In this sample, this clone turned up a few times. Other DNA sequences of this sample code for an identical CDR3. The chain combines TRBV7-9 with TRBJ2-3, with 7 positions matching TRBD2. Germline V gene data show CDR1 as SEHNR and CDR2 as FQNEAQ (reference sequence). The CDR3 extends over 13 amino acids. With 2 bases clipped from V and 4 bases from J, the junction kept 0 bases outside the gene matches. Written as DNA, the CDR3 is TGTGCCAGCAGCTTACGGGAGGCAGATACGCAGTATTTT. Translated, it gives CASSLREADTQYF. The whole variable domain, filled in from reference TRBV7-9 and TRBJ2-3, reads DTGVSQNPRHKITKRGQNVTFRCDPISEHNRLYWYRQTLGQGPEFLTYFQNEAQLEKSRLLSDRFSAERPKGSFSTLEIQRTEQGDSAMYLCASSLREADTQYFGPGTRLTVL.

The chain links TRBV10-3 to TRBJ1-2; 10 nucleotides agree with TRBD1. The CDR3 extends over 12 amino acids. Trimming removed 6 bases from V and 8 bases from J; junction bases left unmatched: 3. Germline CDR1 and CDR2: ENHRY and SYGVKD. In DNA, the CDR3 is TGTGCCATCAGCGGACAGGGGGTCGGCTACACCTTC. Protein product: CAISGQGVGYTF.

This clone was seen a handful of times. This chain uses TRBV28 with TRBJ1-1, with a possible D match to TRBD1 (5 bases). CDR3 length: 15 residues. Germline loops: CDR1 MDHEN, CDR2 SYDVKM. V dropped 3 bases and J dropped 4 bases, with 15 bases sitting between them. This CDR3 is CASSLGGGVGTEAFF. The CDR3 region has the DNA TGTGCCAGCAGTTTGGGTGGAGGGGTGGGCACTGAAGCTTTCTTT. The variable domain in full, completed from reference TRBV28 and TRBJ1-1, reads DVKVTQSSRYLVKRTGEKVFLECVQDMDHENMFWYRQDPGLGLRLIYFSYDVKMKEKGDIPEGYSVSREKKERFSLILESASTNQTSMYLCASSLGGGVGTEAFFGQGTRLTVV.

This clone showed up just a few times. CDR3 region: CASSPGAGRGEQYF. As DNA, the CDR3 is TGTGCCAGCTCACCGGGGGCAGGGAGGGGCGAGCAGTACTTC. The gene calls are TRBV18 and TRBJ2-7; a possible D gene is TRBD2 (7 bases). The germline V gene has CDR1 KGHSH and CDR2 LQKENI. The CDR3 has 14 residues. Trimming shortened V by 3 bases and J by 6 bases, and 15 bases separated the two germline ends.

The table lists this clone with a few counts. The rearrangement joins TRBV30 to TRBJ2-3; D unresolved. V dropped 2 bases and J dropped 4 bases, with 4 bases sitting between them. There are 11 residues in the CDR3. CDR1 GTSNPN and CDR2 SVGIG come from the germline V gene (reference sequence). The DNA of the CDR3 is TGTGCCTGGAGTCTGTCAGATACGCAGTATTTT. This sequence encodes CAWSLSDTQYF.

Only a few counts were recorded for this clone. J is TRBJ1-4 and V is TRBV30, with 7 bases aligning to TRBD1. The CDR3 runs 13 residues. Germline values: CDR1 GTSNPN, CDR2 SVGIG (reference sequence). The CDR3 coding sequence is TGTGCTTTCCGGGGACAGTTTAGTGAAAAACTGTTTTTT. Residues: CAFRGQFSEKLFF.

The chain uses TRBV9 and TRBJ1-4, with 8 bases identical to TRBD1. Per germline, CDR1 SGDLS and CDR2 YYNGEE. V shed 2 bases and J 6 bases; nucleotides not matched to a gene: 6. This CDR3 comprises 15 residues. CDR3 sequence reads: CASSVRTGPYEKLFF. CDR3 DNA sequence: TGTGCCAGCAGCGTCCGGACAGGGCCGTATGAAAAACTGTTTTTT.

This clone was counted ten times or more. This chain connects TRBV29-1 to TRBJ2-1, with a tentative D call TRBD1 (6 bases). V lost 6 bases to trimming and J lost 7 bases, with 10 bases between them. The CDR3 extends over 11 amino acids. Germline lookup yields CDR1 SQVTM and CDR2 ANQGSEA. CDR3: CSVRRGNEQFF. CDR3 coding DNA: TGCAGCGTCCGAAGGGGGAATGAGCAGTTCTTC.

This clone was seen more than once but under ten times. The V call is TRBV5-4, the J call TRBJ1-5, with D maybe TRBD1 (5 bases). Germline CDR1 and CDR2: SGHNT and YYREEE (reference sequence). The length of the CDR3 is 12 residues. Trimming took off 3 bases at V and 7 bases at J, with 8 bases between the two ends. Here the CDR3 reads CASSSEGQPQHF. The CDR3 DNA sequence: TGTGCCAGCAGCTCGGAGGGGCAGCCCCAGCATTTT.

The rearrangement uses TRBV4-3 and TRBJ2-4; 9 bases are a match to TRBD2. V was clipped by 0 bases and J by 1 base; unmatched bases: 4. CDR3 length: 17 residues. CDR1 is LGHNA, CDR2 YSLEER, per germline. DNA of the CDR3: TGCGCCAGCAGCCAAGATCTAAGCGGGAGGGCCAAAAACATTCAGTACTTC. It translates to CASSQDLSGRAKNIQYF.

The chain links TRBV4-1 to TRBJ1-5; TRBD1 matches at 7 bases. Trimming cost V 2 bases and J 0 bases; bases outside gene matches: 7. The CDR3 is made up of 17 amino acids. Germline lookup yields CDR1 MGHRA and CDR2 YSYEKL. The CDR3 reads CASSQPSDRHSNQPQHF. Here the CDR3 DNA reads TGCGCCAGCAGCCAACCATCGGACAGGCATAGCAATCAGCCCCAGCATTTT.

The V call is TRBV7-9, the J call TRBJ2-2, with TRBD2 matching over 7 bases. The V gene's germline CDR1 is SEHNR and CDR2 FQNEAQ (reference sequence). The CDR3 length is 16 residues. With V trimmed by 1 base and J by 1 base, 3 bases remained unmatched. In nucleotides, the CDR3 is TGTGCCAGCAGCTTAGTACAGCGGGAGAACACCGGGGAGCTGTTTTTT. It yields the protein CASSLVQRENTGELFF.

This clone showed up just a few times. This chain connects TRBV7-2 to TRBJ2-7; tentatively, D is TRBD2 (6 bases). The CDR3 sequence is 13 residues long. V lost 2 bases to trimming and J lost 6 bases, with 11 bases between them. In germline, CDR1 is SGHTA, CDR2 FQGNSA. For the CDR3, the DNA is TGTGCCAGCAGCTTAAGCGGGTCCCCCGAGCAGTACGTC. It is translated as CASSLSGSPEQYV.

The chain carries TRBV6-1 and TRBJ1-5, with D possibly being TRBD1 (6 bases). Germline V gene data show CDR1 as MNHNS and CDR2 as SASEGT. CDR3 size: 16 residues. Trimming stripped 4 bases from V and 0 bases from J, with 13 bases between. DNA for the CDR3: TGTGCCAGCAGTGCTAGACAGGAATATAGCAATCAGCCCCAGCATTTT. Protein: CASSARQEYSNQPQHF.